The 26 T cell receptor beta chains reported below all come from one sample, sequenced in a study of blood T cell repertoires in COVID-19. The data were produced by immunoSEQ multiplex PCR, yet TCRdb's version contains in-frame clones alone and is incomplete. Among roughly 59,000 clones listed, 70% to 85% were seen once. Sequencing was performed on peripheral blood. The receptors come from a human donor in a cohort sampled during active COVID-19.

The rearrangement links TRBV2 to TRBJ1-2; no definite D call. With 8 bases removed from V and 13 bases from J, the gap between germline ends came to 14 bases. The CDR3 covers 10 residues. Germline values: CDR1 SNHLY, CDR2 FYNNEI. The chain's CDR3 is CASANRGITF. As DNA, the CDR3 is TGTGCCAGCGCAAACCGCGGAATCACCTTC. Using reference TRBV2 and TRBJ1-2 for the parts outside the CDR3, the full variable domain is EPEVTQTPSHQVTQMGQEVILRCVPISNHLYFYWYRQILGQKVEFLVSFYNNEISEKSEIFDDQFSVERPDGSNFTLKIRSTKLEDSAMYFCASANRGITFGSGTRLTVV.

CDR3 sequence reads: CASSLQGANTEAFF. The CDR3 nucleotides read TGTGCCAGCAGCTTACAGGGGGCGAACACTGAAGCTTTCTTT. The chain uses TRBV7-9 and TRBJ1-1; 8 nucleotides match TRBD1. The CDR3 extends over 14 amino acids. Trimming took 2 bases from V and 1 from J; bases not matched to a gene: 0. Germline CDR1 SEHNR, CDR2 FQNEAQ (reference sequence). The full variable domain, in which reference TRBV7-9 and TRBJ1-1 provide the parts outside the CDR3, is DTGVSQNPRHKITKRGQNVTFRCDPISEHNRLYWYRQTLGQGPEFLTYFQNEAQLEKSRLLSDRFSAERPKGSFSTLEIQRTEQGDSAMYLCASSLQGANTEAFFGQGTRLTVV.

J is TRBJ1-1 and V is TRBV10-3; weak D call: TRBD1 (5 bases). The CDR3 runs 13 residues. Germline-derived CDR1 and CDR2 are ENHRY and SYGVKD. Trimming cost V 6 bases and J 0 bases, with 8 bases left between them. CDR3 DNA sequence: TGTGCCATCAGCCAGACAGTGAACACTGAAGCTTTCTTT. It codes for CAISQTVNTEAFF.

This clone was picked up one time. The rearrangement uses TRBV27 and TRBJ1-1; tentatively, D is TRBD1 (5 bases). Germline-derived CDR1 and CDR2 are MNHEY and SMNVEV (reference sequence). This CDR3 comprises 16 residues. The V gene lost 2 bases and the J gene lost 4 bases, with 17 bases spanning the gap. CDR3 coding DNA: TGTGCCAGCAGTTTACGGCGGAACCGGGGGATCACTGAAGCTTTCTTT. Translated, it gives CASSLRRNRGITEAFF.

The CDR3 spells CSSTQGAGYGYTF. The CDR3 bases are TGCAGCTCCACCCAGGGGGCTGGCTATGGCTACACCTTC. The rearrangement uses TRBV29-1 and TRBJ1-2, with TRBD1 matching over 8 bases. The V segment lost 8 bases and the J segment 4 bases; nucleotides outside the gene matches: 9. CDR3 size: 13 residues. CDR1 and CDR2 from the germline V gene are SQVTM and ANQGSEA.

CDR3 coding DNA: TGTGCCTGGAGTGTACTCACAGGGGGCTACACCTTC. As protein: CAWSVLTGGYTF. The rearrangement joins TRBV30 to TRBJ1-2; TRBD1 is a possible D gene (6 bases). V dropped 0 bases and J dropped 8 bases, with 10 bases sitting between them. CDR1 and CDR2 from the germline V gene are GTSNPN and SVGIG (reference sequence). The CDR3 spans 12 residues. The entire variable domain, with the rest obtained from reference TRBV30 and TRBJ1-2, is as follows: SQTIHQWPATLVQPVGSPLSLECTVEGTSNPNLYWYRQAAGRGLQLLFYSVGIGQISSEVPQNLSASRPQDRQFILSSKKLLLSDSGFYLCAWSVLTGGYTFGSGTRLTVV.

V and J are TRBV4-1 and TRBJ1-4; D perhaps matches TRBD1 (5 bases). The CDR3 loop spans 17 amino acids. The V end lost 3 bases, the J end lost 6 bases, and 20 bases lay between the germline ends. Germline V gene data show CDR1 as MGHRA and CDR2 as YSYEKL. The CDR3 DNA sequence: TGCGCCAGCAGCCAGATCGGTTCGGGCAGGGAGGATGAAAAACTGTTTTTT. Encoded protein: CASSQIGSGREDEKLFF.

This sequence joins TRBV6-5 and TRBJ2-1, with D possibly being TRBD2 (6 bases). The CDR3 is 14 amino acids. The V end lost 1 base, the J end lost 10 bases, and 14 bases lay between the germline ends. Germline V gene lookup returns CDR1 MNHEY and CDR2 SVGAGI. CDR3 loop: CASSYFPRGGEQFF. CDR3 DNA sequence: TGTGCCAGCAGTTACTTTCCGCGGGGCGGGGAGCAGTTCTTC.

This CDR3 reads CATSEGTGELFF. As DNA, the CDR3 is TGTGCCACCTCGGAGGGGACCGGGGAGCTGTTTTTT. V is TRBV12-3 or TRBV12-4 and J is TRBJ2-2, with D maybe TRBD2 (6 bases). V was shortened by 10 bases and J by 5 bases, with 11 bases between the two germline ends. There are 12 residues in the CDR3.

The chain combines TRBV5-1 with TRBJ2-3; D might be TRBD2 (6 bases). V was cut by 8 bases and J by 8 bases, with 21 bases left in between. CDR3 length equals 14 residues. Germline V gene lookup returns CDR1 SGHRS and CDR2 YFSETQ. The CDR3 sequence: CASGAGTRGSTQYF. The DNA of the CDR3 is TGCGCCAGTGGAGCCGGGACTCGGGGGAGTACGCAGTATTTT.

This clone came up once. The chain recombines TRBV11-2 with TRBJ2-1, with D perhaps matching TRBD2 (7 bases). Trimming took off 7 bases at V and 10 bases at J, with 20 bases between the two ends. Germline V lookup: CDR1 SGHAT, CDR2 FQNNGV. The CDR3 consists of 14 residues. The CDR3 DNA follows: TGTGCCAGCACCCGCCTTTTGGGGGGGGCGGAGCAGTTCTTC. It codes for CASTRLLGGAEQFF.

The CDR3 loop is CASSSTGGYNEQFF. CDR3 sequence (DNA): TGTGCCAGCAGCTCCACAGGGGGCTACAATGAGCAGTTCTTC. The V gene is TRBV6-6, the J gene TRBJ2-1; 8 nucleotides align to TRBD1. V dropped 6 bases and J dropped 3; count of bases not matched to a gene: 4. This CDR3 region has 14 residues. Germline CDR1 MNHNY, CDR2 SVGAGI (reference sequence).

The chain carries TRBV28 and TRBJ1-5; no firm D call. Trimming stripped 5 bases from V and 6 bases from J, with 20 bases between. The CDR3 sequence is 16 residues long. The germline gives CDR1 MDHEN, CDR2 SYDVKM. The CDR3 nucleotides read TGTGCCAGCAGTCCCTCCCCCCTTTTGACGGGTCAGCCCCAGCATTTT. This sequence encodes CASSPSPLLTGQPQHF. Combining the CDR3 with reference TRBV28 and TRBJ1-5 gives the whole variable domain DVKVTQSSRYLVKRTGEKVFLECVQDMDHENMFWYRQDPGLGLRLIYFSYDVKMKEKGDIPEGYSVSREKKERFSLILESASTNQTSMYLCASSPSPLLTGQPQHFGDGTRLSIL.

A few counts support this clone. The V gene is TRBV6-4, the J gene TRBJ2-2; TRBD2 aligns across 14 bases. CDR1 is MRHNA and CDR2 is SNTAGT in the germline V gene. The V and J ends lost 5 bases and 4 bases, in that order; junction bases with no gene match: 6. The CDR3 is made up of 17 amino acids. CDR3 DNA: TGTGCCAGCAGTCGGGGACTAGCGGGAGCGGGCACCGGGGAGCTGTTTTTT. It translates to CASSRGLAGAGTGELFF.

The chain has TRBV7-8 and TRBJ2-7; possibly TRBD1 for D (5 bases). The germline V gene has CDR1 SGHVS and CDR2 FQNEAQ. V was cut by 0 bases and J by 6 bases, with 9 bases left in between. The CDR3 extends over 13 amino acids. The CDR3, as DNA: TGTGCCAGCAGCTTAGCTTGGCAGGGCGAGCAGTACTTC. The encoded protein is CASSLAWQGEQYF.

J is TRBJ1-4 and V is TRBV9; weak D call: TRBD1 (6 bases). Germline CDR1 is SGDLS and CDR2 is YYNGEE. The CDR3 contains 15 residues. V was shortened by 4 bases and J by 5 bases, with 15 bases between the two germline ends. The CDR3 reads CASSPGGRKNEKLFF. CDR3 DNA: TGTGCCAGCAGCCCGGGGGGCAGAAAAAATGAAAAACTGTTTTTT.

The gene calls are TRBV9 and TRBJ1-2, with D possibly TRBD1 on 6 matching bases. This CDR3 is 17 amino acids long. The germline gives CDR1 SGDLS, CDR2 YYNGEE. The V gene lost 1 base and the J gene lost 8 bases, with 24 bases spanning the gap. CDR3 residues: CASSVRAGAAGGFGYTF. In DNA, the CDR3 is TGTGCCAGCAGCGTACGTGCAGGGGCAGCGGGGGGGTTCGGCTACACCTTC.

The chain uses TRBV18 and TRBJ1-3; D unresolved. The CDR3 has 15 residues. CDR1 and CDR2 from the germline V gene are KGHSH and LQKENI. V lost 2 bases, J lost 0 bases, and 8 bases lay in between. The CDR3 spells CASSPSRGSGNTIYF. CDR3 sequence (DNA): TGTGCCAGCTCACCAAGTCGCGGCTCTGGAAACACCATATATTTT.

The genes are TRBV5-1 and TRBJ2-7, with 9 bases matching TRBD2. Looked up from germline, CDR1 is SGHRS and CDR2 is YFSETQ. The J segment lost 4 bases and the V segment lost 4 bases, leaving 9 bases of the junction unmatched. This CDR3 contains 15 residues. CDR3 amino acids: CASSPLSGSLYEQYF. The CDR3 nucleotides are TGCGCCAGCAGCCCCCTTAGCGGGAGTCTATACGAGCAGTACTTC.

CDR3 in DNA: TGTGCCAGTAGTATGGCACGGGGGGTTCAAGAGACCCAGTACTTC. It specifies CASSMARGVQETQYF. The genes are TRBV19 and TRBJ2-5; 7 nucleotides match TRBD2. Losses at the gene ends were 3 bases for V and 2 bases for J; bases not matched to a gene: 6. The CDR3 has 15 residues. Germline CDR1 and CDR2: LNHDA and SQIVND (reference sequence). Together with reference TRBV19 and TRBJ2-5, the CDR3 gives the full variable domain: DGGITQSPKYLFRKEGQNVTLSCEQNLNHDAMYWYRQDPGQGLRLIYYSQIVNDFQKGDIAEGYSVSREKKESFPLTVTSAQKNPTAFYLCASSMARGVQETQYFGPGTRLLVL.

The rearrangement links TRBV7-2 to TRBJ1-1; no definite D call. This CDR3 has 12 amino acids. Germline V lookup: CDR1 SGHTA, CDR2 FQGNSA. V was pared by 5 bases and J by 8 bases, with 12 bases between. The DNA of the CDR3 is TGTGCCAGCAGCACTAGTAGATGGGAAGCTTTCTTT. It is translated as CASSTSRWEAFF. The variable domain in full, completed from reference TRBV7-2 and TRBJ1-1, reads GAGVSQSPSNKVTEKGKDVELRCDPISGHTALYWYRQSLGQGLEFLIYFQGNSAPDKSGLPSDRFSAERTGGSVSTLTIQRTQQEDSAVYLCASSTSRWEAFFGQGTRLTVV.

This chain joins TRBV15 and TRBJ2-3; 9 bases fit TRBD2. The CDR3 covers 14 residues. CDR1 is LNHNV, CDR2 YYDKDF, per germline (reference sequence). V was clipped by 7 bases and J by 5 bases; unmatched bases: 7. The CDR3 loop reads CATTRLAERDTQYF. Here the CDR3 DNA reads TGTGCCACCACCCGACTAGCGGAACGAGATACGCAGTATTTT.

The CDR3 here is CASRTAGENTIYF. Written as DNA, the CDR3 is TGTGCCAGCCGCACTGCGGGGGAAAACACCATATATTTT. The V call is TRBV12-3 or TRBV12-4, the J call TRBJ1-3; possibly TRBD1 for D (5 bases). V was pared by 8 bases and J by 6 bases, with 14 bases between. The CDR3 is 13 residues long.

The genes are TRBV4-1 and TRBJ2-1; tentative D call: TRBD1 (6 bases). The CDR3 consists of 16 residues. Deletions cut 0 bases from V and 2 bases from J, with 11 bases between. CDR1 is MGHRA, CDR2 YSYEKL, per germline. CDR3 amino acids: CASSQEWGLPYNEQFF. CDR3 coding DNA: TGCGCCAGCAGCCAAGAATGGGGGCTCCCCTACAATGAGCAGTTCTTC.

The sample holds one count of this clone. The chain links TRBV7-8 to TRBJ1-5; 8 nucleotides align to TRBD1. With 4 bases clipped from V and 0 bases from J, the junction kept 20 bases outside the gene matches. CDR1 SGHVS and CDR2 FQNEAQ come from the germline V gene. The CDR3 sequence is 21 residues long. The CDR3 reads CASSSNGQGPRNRYSNQPQHF. For the CDR3, the DNA is TGTGCCAGCAGCTCAAACGGACAGGGTCCCCGTAACAGATATAGCAATCAGCCCCAGCATTTT.

V usage is TRBV6-5 and J usage is TRBJ2-1, with TRBD2 identical over 10 bases. The germline CDR1 and CDR2 sequences are MNHEY and SVGAGI. J gave up 8 bases and V 6 bases, and 10 bases lay outside the gene matches. This CDR3 is built from 15 residues. The chain's CDR3 is CASRKVASGRYEQFF. The DNA of the CDR3 is TGTGCCAGCAGAAAAGTGGCTAGCGGGAGATATGAGCAGTTCTTC.